The 11 T cell receptor beta chains reported below all come from one sample, sequenced in a study of cytomegalovirus exposure and HLA in healthy donors. The PCR made use of 60 Vbeta and 13 Jbeta primers. The protocol was immunoSEQ multiplex PCR, while the TCRdb copy is restricted to in-frame clones and leaves out a portion. The sample consists of some 120,000 clones, nearly 80% of them appearing once. The specimen was PBMCs. Every receptor here comes from a woman in her forties in good health and CMV-seronegative.

The V call is TRBV2, the J call TRBJ1-2, with D tentatively TRBD1 (5 bases). Trimming removed 11 bases from V and 6 bases from J, with 22 bases in between. The germline CDR1 and CDR2 sequences are SNHLY and FYNNEI. This CDR3 is built from 14 residues. The CDR3 region is CAGASERGGNGYTF. The CDR3 DNA reads TGTGCCGGAGCCTCGGAGCGGGGGGGAAATGGCTACACCTTC.

This clone came up a few times. Here the CDR3 reads CASSFLGDNSPLHF. The CDR3 DNA reads as TGTGCCAGCAGCTTTCTAGGCGATAATTCACCCCTCCACTTT. The V gene is TRBV7-9, the J gene TRBJ1-6; D gene ambiguous. Germline V gene sequence: CDR1 SEHNR, CDR2 FQNEAQ (reference sequence). The germline V and J ends were trimmed by 3 bases and 5 bases, with 8 bases remaining between them. This CDR3 is 14 amino acids long.

The V gene is TRBV9, the J gene TRBJ2-1, with 7 positions matching TRBD1. From germline, CDR1 is SGDLS and CDR2 YYNGEE. The CDR3 length is 16 residues. Unmatched junction bases numbered 7, after V lost 2 bases and J lost 2 bases. The CDR3 here is CASSVVGQGAYNEQFF. DNA of the CDR3: TGTGCCAGCAGCGTGGTGGGGCAGGGGGCCTACAATGAGCAGTTCTTC. Based on the CDR3 plus reference TRBV9 and TRBJ2-1, the full variable domain is DSGVTQTPKHLITATGQRVTLRCSPRSGDLSVYWYQQSLDQGLQFLIQYYNGEERAKGNILERFSAQQFPDLHSELNLSSLELGDSALYFCASSVVGQGAYNEQFFGPGTRLTVL.

V gene TRBV7-8 combines with J gene TRBJ2-7; D gene uncertain. Germline CDR1 is SGHVS and CDR2 is FQNEAQ. The CDR3 consists of 16 residues. Trimming stripped 2 bases from V and 2 bases from J, with 16 bases between. The CDR3 protein is CASSLRPGMGTYEQYF. The CDR3 DNA reads as TGTGCCAGCAGCTTAAGGCCTGGCATGGGCACCTACGAGCAGTACTTC. Full variable domain (remainder filled in from reference TRBV7-8 and TRBJ2-7): GAGVSQSPRYKVAKRGQDVALRCDPISGHVSLFWYQQALGQGPEFLTYFQNEAQLDKSGLPSDRFFAERPEGSVSTLKIQRTQQEDSAVYLCASSLRPGMGTYEQYFGPGTRLTVT.

This clone was seen repeatedly, ten times or more. The rearrangement uses TRBV5-6 and TRBJ1-1; D gene ambiguous. V was shortened by 5 bases and J by 6 bases, with 11 bases between the two germline ends. Germline V gene data show CDR1 as SGHDT and CDR2 as YYEEEE. CDR3 length: 12 residues. The CDR3 DNA sequence: TGTGCCAGCAGTCTAGGGAGCCCTGAAGCTTTCTTT. It is translated as CASSLGSPEAFF.

J is TRBJ2-7 and V is TRBV4-1; 8 bases align to TRBD2. CDR3 length: 16 residues. Per germline, CDR1 MGHRA and CDR2 YSYEKL. V trimming: 1 base; J trimming: 2 bases; junction bases outside the gene matches: 7. The CDR3 region is CASSQGPPGGTYEQYF. Written as DNA, the CDR3 is TGCGCCAGCAGCCAAGGTCCCCCGGGAGGGACCTACGAGCAGTACTTC.

This clone was seen more than once but under ten times. The chain uses TRBV28 and TRBJ2-7; 9 positions match TRBD1. Trimming at V came to 7 bases and at J to 3 bases, leaving 10 bases not matched to a gene. CDR3 size: 15 residues. Germline CDR1 is MDHEN and CDR2 is SYDVKM. The CDR3 coding sequence is TGTGCCAGCAACGGGGAAGGGACAGGGTTCTACGAGCAGTACTTC. Translated, it gives CASNGEGTGFYEQYF.

The chain links TRBV28 to TRBJ2-1; D remains unclear. The CDR3 contains 12 residues. V lost 7 bases, J lost 3 bases, and 7 bases lay in between. In germline, CDR1 is MDHEN, CDR2 SYDVKM. This CDR3 reads CASNSVYNEQFF. The CDR3 DNA reads as TGTGCCAGCAATAGTGTCTACAATGAGCAGTTCTTC.

The chain is built from TRBV7-9 and TRBJ2-2, with D perhaps TRBD1 (5 bases). The V gene lost 5 bases and the J gene lost 3 bases, with 16 bases spanning the gap. CDR1 is SEHNR, CDR2 FQNEAQ, per germline (reference sequence). The CDR3 is made up of 16 amino acids. The CDR3 nucleotides are TGTGCCAGCAGCCTATGGCCCCCGACAGACACCGGGGAGCTGTTTTTT. This sequence encodes CASSLWPPTDTGELFF.

The V and J genes are TRBV29-1 and TRBJ1-1; D remains ambiguous. Between the trimmed V and J ends, which lost 3 bases and 2 bases, there was a span of 13 bases. Germline V gene sequence: CDR1 SQVTM, CDR2 ANQGSEA. The CDR3 consists of 14 residues. CDR3 in amino acids: CSVDPWAANTEAFF. CDR3 sequence (DNA): TGCAGCGTTGACCCCTGGGCAGCTAACACTGAAGCTTTCTTT.

J is TRBJ2-7 and V is TRBV7-8, with 7 nucleotides matching TRBD2. This CDR3 has 12 residues. Germline lookup yields CDR1 SGHVS and CDR2 FQNEAQ. V lost 6 bases to trimming and J lost 6 bases; unmatched junction nucleotides: 5. The CDR3 here is CASSRPGGEQYF. The CDR3 DNA is TGTGCCAGCAGTCGTCCGGGAGGCGAGCAGTACTTC.